Listed here are 13 T cell receptor beta chains from one sample, sequenced in a study of spatial heterogeneity in lung cancer. MiXCR, applied by TCRdb to the 5' RACE reads, yields one record per CDR3 protein. The table has 110,000 or so distinct CDR3 sequences, approximately 10% seen once; the top ten hold approximately 24%. Time point defined: blood at routine non-recurrence follow-up after resection. Material: PBMCs, obtained at follow-up. These receptors were taken from a female donor with early-stage non-small cell lung cancer.

This clonotype was seen a few times. The chain carries TRBV11-3 and TRBJ1-1; 7 positions match TRBD1. V shed 5 bases, J shed 7 bases, and the junction held 4 bases outside the gene matches. This CDR3 is 12 amino acids long. The germline CDR1 and CDR2 sequences are SGHNT and YENEEA. The CDR3 DNA reads TGTGCCAGCAGCGCTTGGGACAGTGAAGCTTTCTTT. It encodes CASSAWDSEAFF.

This clonotype was seen at least ten times. The gene calls are TRBV11-1 and TRBJ2-1; D is perhaps TRBD1 or TRBD2 (5 bases each). The germline gives CDR1 SGHAT, CDR2 FQDESV (reference sequence). Trimming cost V 1 base and J 11 bases, with 12 bases left between them. The CDR3 contains 13 residues. The CDR3 nucleotides are TGTGCCAGCAGCTTAGGAGGGACGCCTAAGCAGTTCTTC. Translated, it gives CASSLGGTPKQFF.

This clonotype was seen more than once but under ten times. The chain uses TRBV27 and TRBJ2-6; 12 bases agree with TRBD1. V shed 5 bases and J 3 bases; nucleotides not matched to a gene: 8. Germline lookup yields CDR1 MNHEY and CDR2 SMNVEV (reference sequence). CDR3 length: 18 residues. CDR3 nucleotide sequence: TGTGCCAGCAGTCGAGGGACAGGGGGCGCCGTTGGGGCCAACGTCCTGACTTTC. It translates to CASSRGTGGAVGANVLTF.

This clonotype was seen at least ten times. The chain is built from TRBV11-2 and TRBJ2-1, with 8 bases that match TRBD1. Germline V lookup: CDR1 SGHAT, CDR2 FQNNGV. The CDR3 extends over 16 amino acids. J lost 7 bases, V lost 5 bases, and 13 bases had no gene match. CDR3 amino acids: CASSILETGAGNEQFF. For the CDR3, the DNA is TGTGCCAGCAGCATCCTTGAGACAGGGGCGGGAAATGAGCAGTTCTTC. Combining the CDR3 with reference TRBV11-2 and TRBJ2-1 gives the whole variable domain EAGVAQSPRYKIIEKRQSVAFWCNPISGHATLYWYQQILGQGPKLLIQFQNNGVVDDSQLPKDRFSAERLKGVDSTLKIQPAKLEDSAVYLCASSILETGAGNEQFFGPGTRLTVL.

The V call is TRBV9, the J call TRBJ1-2; D is undetermined. Trimming left V 4 bases short and J 6 bases short, with 16 bases between. Germline V gene sequence: CDR1 SGDLS, CDR2 YYNGEE. CDR3 size: 14 residues. The CDR3 loop reads CASSFGPESNGYTF. CDR3 sequence (DNA): TGTGCCAGCAGCTTTGGCCCCGAAAGCAATGGCTACACCTTC.

The CDR3 sequence is CASSPNVGDPSYEQYF. CDR3 in DNA: TGTGCCAGCAGTCCAAACGTCGGGGACCCCTCCTACGAGCAGTACTTC. The chain carries TRBV28 and TRBJ2-7; D possibly matches TRBD1 or TRBD2 (5 bases each). CDR3 length equals 16 residues. Germline CDR1 is MDHEN and CDR2 is SYDVKM. V lost 5 bases to trimming and J lost 0 bases, with 17 bases between them.

The chain employs TRBV27 and TRBJ1-4; D ambiguous. Germline values: CDR1 MNHEY, CDR2 SMNVEV (reference sequence). This CDR3 is 16 amino acids long. V gave up 1 base and J gave up 0 bases, with 9 bases separating them. CDR3 residues: CASSLWAGATNEKLFF. The DNA for the CDR3 is TGTGCCAGCAGTTTATGGGCGGGTGCAACTAATGAAAAACTGTTTTTT.

The chain is built from TRBV24-1 and TRBJ1-5; 10 bases are a match to TRBD1. The germline V gene encodes CDR1 KGHDR and CDR2 SFDVKD. This CDR3 is 14 amino acids long. After removal of 3 bases from V and 6 bases from J, the junction contained 1 base not matched to a gene. The CDR3 is CATSDGQGVQPQHF. Written as DNA, the CDR3 is TGTGCCACCAGTGATGGACAGGGGGTTCAGCCCCAGCATTTT.

The chain uses TRBV29-1 and TRBJ2-1; tentatively, D is TRBD1 (5 bases). Deletions cut 2 bases from V and 7 bases from J, with 9 bases between. Germline V gene lookup returns CDR1 SQVTM and CDR2 ANQGSEA. The CDR3 length is 12 residues. DNA of the CDR3: TGCAGCGTTGAAACAGGTTCGAATGAGCAGTTCTTC. Protein sequence: CSVETGSNEQFF.

The table lists this clonotype with a few counts. J is TRBJ2-6 and V is TRBV9; 8 bases map to TRBD1. The germline V gene has CDR1 SGDLS and CDR2 YYNGEE. V lost 3 bases, J lost 0 bases, and 8 bases stayed unmatched. The CDR3 has 18 residues. The DNA of the CDR3 is TGTGCCAGCAGCGCGGACAGGGCTTCCCTCTCTGGGGCCAACGTCCTGACTTTC. Its translation is CASSADRASLSGANVLTF.

This clonotype was found many times. Germline and junction disagree at one end, which may indicate a read error. V is TRBV4-1 and J is TRBJ2-3; D ambiguous. The CDR3 extends over 12 amino acids. Germline V CDR1 and CDR2: MGHRA, YSYEKL. The CDR3 region is CASSQVTDTQYF. CDR3 DNA sequence: TGTGCCAGCAGCCAAGTTACAGATACGCAGTATTTT.

This clonotype was seen only a few times. V and J are TRBV3-1 and TRBJ2-7; TRBD1 aligns across 8 bases. The trim removed 4 bases at V and 2 bases at J, leaving 7 bases unmatched. The CDR3 has 15 amino acids. Germline assignment: CDR1 LGHDT and CDR2 YNNKEL (reference sequence). This CDR3 is CASSPYLTGAYEQYF. DNA for the CDR3: TGTGCCAGCAGCCCGTATTTGACAGGGGCCTACGAGCAGTACTTC.

This chain connects TRBV30 to TRBJ2-1; D not resolved. Between the trimmed V and J ends, which lost 0 bases and 9 bases, there was a span of 9 bases. The germline gives CDR1 GTSNPN, CDR2 SVGIG (reference sequence). This CDR3 has 12 residues. The CDR3 region is CAWSVLTGEQFF. The CDR3 nucleotides read TGTGCCTGGAGTGTACTTACGGGTGAGCAGTTCTTC.